This record concerns one T cell receptor beta chain sequence. Its antigen is unknown. Primers: 60 Vbeta forward and 13 Jbeta reverse. The assay was immunoSEQ multiplex PCR, and TCRdb's table has in-frame clones only and misses some. This table has fewer than 350,000 clones, 80% to 90% appearing once. These data are taken from a study of cytomegalovirus exposure and HLA in healthy donors. The CDR3 loop spans 15 amino acids. Trimming left V 7 bases short and J 4 bases short, with 18 bases between. Germline V gives CDR1 SGHTA, CDR2 FQGNSA. The study, taken as a whole, reports: In a later analysis, an Asian-associated ancestry cluster reportedly showed fewer N-insertions than the roughly 730-donor mean.

The sequenced material came from PBMCs. The clonotype comes from a woman younger than 35 in good health and CMV-seronegative. This sequence joins TRBV7-2 and TRBJ2-3, with D perhaps TRBD2 (7 bases). The CDR3 sequence: CASTLRGGHADTQYF. In nucleotides, the CDR3 is TGTGCCAGCACCCTAAGGGGGGGCCACGCAGATACGCAGTATTTT.